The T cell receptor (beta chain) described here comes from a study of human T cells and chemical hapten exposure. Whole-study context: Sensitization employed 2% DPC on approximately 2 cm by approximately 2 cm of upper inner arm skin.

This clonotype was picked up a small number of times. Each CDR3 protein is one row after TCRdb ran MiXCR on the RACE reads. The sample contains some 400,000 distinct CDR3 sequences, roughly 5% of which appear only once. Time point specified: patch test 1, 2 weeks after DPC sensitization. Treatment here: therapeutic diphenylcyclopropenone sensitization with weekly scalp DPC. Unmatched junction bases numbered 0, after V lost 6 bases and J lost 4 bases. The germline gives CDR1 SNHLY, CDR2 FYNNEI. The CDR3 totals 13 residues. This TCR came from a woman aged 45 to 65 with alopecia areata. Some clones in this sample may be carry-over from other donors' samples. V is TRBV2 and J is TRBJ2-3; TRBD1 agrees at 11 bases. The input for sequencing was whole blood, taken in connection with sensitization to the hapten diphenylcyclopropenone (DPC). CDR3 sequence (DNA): TGTGCCAGCAGGGACAGGGGGCCAGATACGCAGTATTTT. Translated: CASRDRGPDTQYF.